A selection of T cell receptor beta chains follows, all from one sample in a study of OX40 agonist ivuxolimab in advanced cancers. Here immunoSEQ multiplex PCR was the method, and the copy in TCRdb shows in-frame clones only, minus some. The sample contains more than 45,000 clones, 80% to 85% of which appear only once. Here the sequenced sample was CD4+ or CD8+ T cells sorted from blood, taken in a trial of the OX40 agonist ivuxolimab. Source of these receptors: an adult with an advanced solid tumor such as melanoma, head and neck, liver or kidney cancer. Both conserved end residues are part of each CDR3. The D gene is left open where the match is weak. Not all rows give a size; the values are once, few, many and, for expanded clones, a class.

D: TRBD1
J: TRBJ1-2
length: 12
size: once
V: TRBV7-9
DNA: TGTGCCAGCAGCCGGGACAGCTATGGCTACACCTTC
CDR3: CASSRDSYGYTF

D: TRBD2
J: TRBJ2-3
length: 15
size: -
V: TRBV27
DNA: TGTGCCAGCAGTTCGACTAGCGGAGATAGGGATACGCAGTATTTT
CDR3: CASSSTSGDRDTQYF

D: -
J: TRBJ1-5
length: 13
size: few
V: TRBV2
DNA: TGTGCCAGCCAAGGACAGCTAAATCAGCCCCAGCATTTT
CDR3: CASQGQLNQPQHF

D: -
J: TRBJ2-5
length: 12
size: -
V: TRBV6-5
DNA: TGTGCCAGCAGCGGGGGTGAGGAGACCCAGTACTTC
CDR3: CASSGGEETQYF

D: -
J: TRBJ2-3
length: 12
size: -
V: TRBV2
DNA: TGTGCCAGCAGTGGAACAGCAGATACGCAGTATTTT
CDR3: CASSGTADTQYF

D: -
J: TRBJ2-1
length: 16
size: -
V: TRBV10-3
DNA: TGTGCCATCAGTCAACCCCCCCCTGGAACAGGCAATGAGCAGTTCTTC
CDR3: CAISQPPPGTGNEQFF

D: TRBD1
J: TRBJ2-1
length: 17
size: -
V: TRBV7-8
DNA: TGTGCCAGCAGCGGGCGACGGGACAGGGTCCGCATTAGCGAGCAGTTCTTC
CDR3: CASSGRRDRVRISEQFF

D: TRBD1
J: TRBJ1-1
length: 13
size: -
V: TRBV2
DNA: TGTGCCAGCACAAACAGGGGGAACACTGAAGCTTTCTTT
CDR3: CASTNRGNTEAFF

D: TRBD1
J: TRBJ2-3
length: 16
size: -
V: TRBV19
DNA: TGTGCCAGCCGGGACAGGGGTCCCGATAGCACAGATACGCAGTATTTT
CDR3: CASRDRGPDSTDTQYF

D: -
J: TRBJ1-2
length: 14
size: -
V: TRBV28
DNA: TGTGCCAGCAGTTCGGTAGGGGCGGGCTATGGCTACACCTTC
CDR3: CASSSVGAGYGYTF

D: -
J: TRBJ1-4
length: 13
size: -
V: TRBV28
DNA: TGTGCCAGCAGTTTAGCGGGGTGGGAAAAACTGTTTTTT
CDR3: CASSLAGWEKLFF

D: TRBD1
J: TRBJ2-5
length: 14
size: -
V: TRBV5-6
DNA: TGTGCCAGCAGCTTTCAGGGGGCGGGGGAGACCCAGTACTTC
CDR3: CASSFQGAGETQYF

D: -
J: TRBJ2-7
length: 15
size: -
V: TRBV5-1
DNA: TGCGCCAGCAGCTTGGGGGCAGGGAGCTCCTACGAGCAGTACTTC
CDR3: CASSLGAGSSYEQYF

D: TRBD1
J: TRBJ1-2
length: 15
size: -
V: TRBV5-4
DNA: TGTGCCAGCAGCGCAGGGACAGGGGTCCACTATGGCTACACCTTC
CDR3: CASSAGTGVHYGYTF

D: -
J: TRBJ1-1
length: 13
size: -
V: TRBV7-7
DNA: TGTGCTAGCAGCTTGGCGAAGAACACTGAAGCTTTCTTT
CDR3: CASSLAKNTEAFF

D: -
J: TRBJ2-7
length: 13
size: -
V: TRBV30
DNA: TGTGCCTGGAGCCCCGCATCGGGAGACGAGCAGTACTTC
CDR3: CAWSPASGDEQYF

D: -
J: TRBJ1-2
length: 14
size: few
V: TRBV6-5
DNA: TGTGCCAGCAGCCCTCCGGCCGACAGCTATGGCTACACCTTC
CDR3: CASSPPADSYGYTF